This T cell receptor beta chain was sequenced in a study of CD8 T cells in Susac syndrome (dated by TCRdb to between 2018 and 2021). Notes on the research overall: The study used repertoire sequencing to test whether antigen drove CD8+ T cell activation and differentiation in Susac syndrome. What the work shows at the level of the full study, not this receptor alone: The number of individuals in the TCR sequencing and HLA analysis was acknowledged as relatively small.

RNA was extracted using the RNeasy kit, and roughly 0.5 to 1 ug of the RNA was reverse transcribed with random hexamers. The immunoSEQ multiplex PCR assay, which covers 54 Vbeta and 13 Jbeta segments, was used to amplify TCR beta CDR3 regions. To correct PCR amplification bias, a synthetic template baseline was used for both primer optimization and computational correction. The study's own analysis went as follows. Reads were assigned to V, D and J genes according to IMGT and analyzed in immunoSEQ Analyzer, with only productive sequences retained. Clonality was calculated as one minus the Shannon entropy normalized by log2 of the number of productive unique sequences. For each patient and control, public and private clones were evaluated within the 100 most prevalent clones. Susac-specific clones were defined as absent from healthy and MS cohorts, 850 to 1,300 published viral clones and other ImmuneACCESS disease sequences. TCRdb took the public reads, trimmed them with fastp at Q25, ran MiXCR for clone calling and kept in-frame beta chains. Every entry covers one CDR3 protein and lists the most common genes and DNA from its rows. TCRdb's processing, not the authors' own work, is the source of the V and J calls. Recorded for this sample are approximately 190,000 distinct CDR3 sequences; approximately 93% of them occurred a single time. The ten largest clones add up to around 0.1% of the sample.

As concerns this clonotype: Its antigen remains undetermined. Per-nucleotide qualities are absent, and no much larger clonotype sits a single base away.

According to the germline V gene, CDR1 reads SGDLS and CDR2 reads YYNGEE. The germline ends are 15 bases apart after V is trimmed by 3 bases and J by 0 bases. Spanning cysteine to phenylalanine, the CDR3 consists of 16 amino acids. Left in the record is the CDR3 DNA by itself, 48 bases read in frame from the first base. Peripheral blood CD8+ and CD4+ T cells from healthy donors, Susac syndrome patients and multiple sclerosis patients were profiled by high-throughput TCR beta sequencing. The healthy donors served as controls matched for age and sex. Bulk CD8+ and CD4+ T cells were purified by magnetic negative isolation, whereas CD8+ TEMRA cells were enriched by FACS. Blood was drawn into EDTA tubes, processed within 24 hours, and PBMCs were isolated by density gradient centrifugation. PBMCs destined for TCR sequencing were cryopreserved in liquid nitrogen and later thawed in a 37 °C water bath. A purity of at least 90% was achieved for sorted or isolated CD4+, CD8+ and CD8+ TEMRA cells.

The TCR was taken from a human donor in good health. Recombination joined TRBV9 with TRBJ1-2, with TRBD1 tentatively as D gene (5 bases match). The sample was CD4+ T cells from PBMCs. CDR3 loop: CASSGTGTRSNYGYTF. The DNA sequence follows: TGTGCCAGCAGCGGGACTGGGACCCGATCTAACTATGGCTACACCTTC.